The T cell receptor beta chain described here comes from a study of cytomegalovirus exposure and HLA in healthy donors. Overall study context: In an earlier analysis, approximately 120 million unique TCR beta sequences were found from some 180 million T cells. Study-level results: Presence/absence analyses assumed roughly uniform sequencing depth across donors, which may not hold. CMV serostatus was the sole immune exposure data available.

The CDR3 runs to 14 residues. From germline, CDR1 is KGHSH and CDR2 LQKENI. V trimming: 3 bases; J trimming: 2 bases; junction bases outside the gene matches: 0. The PCR ran on 60 Vbeta and 13 Jbeta primers. The assay was immunoSEQ multiplex PCR, and TCRdb's table has in-frame clones only and misses some. This sample's table has about 64,000 clones. Worth noting for this clone: What it recognizes is unknown.

Material for sequencing was PBMCs. The chain combines TRBV18 with TRBJ1-1, with 10 bases fitting TRBD1. This clonotype was obtained from a woman aged 18-29 years in good health and CMV-seronegative. CDR3 region: CASSPTGGNTEAFF. DNA for the CDR3: TGTGCCAGCTCACCGACAGGGGGCAACACTGAAGCTTTCTTT.